The 26 T cell receptor beta chains given below trace back to one sample, sequenced in a study of blood T cells in healthy people across ages. A second PCR, run for about 6 to 11 cycles, used a sample-barcoded 5' primer plus a J-beta primer mix. Via MiXCR, TCRdb re-called the 5' RACE reads, giving one row per CDR3 protein. In the table there are fewer than 600,000 distinct CDR3 sequences, approximately 26% of which are singletons. This sample was also put to use in a study of T cells of mothers and their children.

The sample was blood. These receptors were obtained from a boy under 10 years old in good health.

The J gene is TRBJ1-3, the V gene TRBV20-1; 7 bases align to TRBD1. Germline CDR1 reads DFQATT; CDR2 reads SNEGSKA (reference sequence). The CDR3 totals 14 residues. Trimming at V came to 4 bases and at J to 4 bases, leaving 7 bases not matched to a gene. CDR3: CSATRQGTGNTIYF. CDR3 nucleotides: TGCAGTGCTACTAGACAGGGTACGGGAAACACCATATATTTT.

The chain recombines TRBV20-1 with TRBJ2-7; D gene unclear. The CDR3 is 11 amino acids. V shed 3 bases and J shed 3 bases, with 6 bases lying between them. Germline V CDR1 and CDR2: DFQATT, SNEGSKA (reference sequence). In nucleotides, the CDR3 is TGCAGTGCTAGCTCTCGCTACGAGCAGTACTTC. Its translation is CSASSRYEQYF.

The chain joins TRBV5-6 to TRBJ2-4; possible D gene TRBD2, 6 bases. CDR1 and CDR2 from the germline V gene are SGHDT and YYEEEE. The CDR3 is 13 residues long. Trimming cost V 4 bases and J 6 bases, with 11 bases left between them. CDR3 sequence reads: CASSVRLVNIQYF. The CDR3 DNA sequence: TGTGCCAGCAGCGTCCGACTAGTAAACATTCAGTACTTC.

This clonotype was seen only a few times. The rearrangement joins TRBV14 to TRBJ2-3; the D gene is possibly TRBD2 (5 bases). The CDR3 consists of 17 residues. The germline CDR1 and CDR2 sequences are SGHDN and FVKESK. The ends were cut back, 0 bases at V and 0 bases at J, with 13 bases in the middle. In DNA, the CDR3 is TGTGCCAGCAGCCAAGAGCGCCGAGCGGCAAGCACAGATACGCAGTATTTT. Amino acids: CASSQERRAASTDTQYF.

This clonotype has just a few counts. The chain uses TRBV29-1 and TRBJ2-5; 11 bases map to TRBD1. The better agreement between TRBJ2-1 and the DNA end casts doubt on the J call. This CDR3 region has 16 residues. Germline V gene data show CDR1 as SQVTM and CDR2 as ANQGSEA. CDR3 bases: TGCAGCGTTGCCGCCTCCTGGACAGGGGGCGAGAATGAGCAGTTCTTC. It translates to CSVAASWTGGENEQFF.

V and J are TRBV29-1 and TRBJ2-1; 8 bases align to TRBD2. This CDR3 has 14 residues. Germline V CDR1 and CDR2: SQVTM, ANQGSEA. Trimming removed 5 bases from V and 3 bases from J; junction bases left unmatched: 6. CDR3 residues: CSVIGSGGYNEQFF. The CDR3 nucleotides are TGCAGCGTTATCGGGAGCGGGGGCTACAATGAGCAGTTCTTC.

This clonotype was seen a handful of times. V and J are TRBV4-1 and TRBJ2-2, with 7 bases identical to TRBD2. Trimming cost V 4 bases and J 4 bases; bases outside gene matches: 9. Per germline, CDR1 MGHRA and CDR2 YSYEKL. This CDR3 has 16 amino acids. This CDR3 is CASSLFVAGGTGELFF. As DNA, the CDR3 is TGCGCCAGCAGCCTTTTCGTAGCGGGTGGCACCGGGGAGCTGTTTTTT.

This clonotype was recorded once. The chain combines TRBV6-6 with TRBJ2-5, with D possibly matching TRBD1 (6 bases). The tail of the sequence fits TRBJ2-1 better, so the J call may be wrong. Germline CDR1 and CDR2: MNHNY and SVGAGI (reference sequence). The CDR3 consists of 16 residues. CDR3 sequence (DNA): TGTGCCAGCAGTTACTGGGGACGGGACACCGGGATTGAGCAGTTCTTC. It is translated as CASSYWGRDTGIEQFF.

The chain combines TRBV20-1 with TRBJ2-5, with 8 bases fitting TRBD2. The J call may not be correct, given that the DNA end is closer to TRBJ2-1. CDR1 DFQATT and CDR2 SNEGSKA come from the germline V gene (reference sequence). This CDR3 has 16 residues. CDR3 loop: CSAPRSGSRIYNEQFF. The CDR3 DNA reads as TGCAGTGCTCCAAGGAGCGGGAGCAGAATATACAATGAGCAGTTCTTC.

The chain has TRBV29-1 and TRBJ2-1, with TRBD1 identical over 9 bases. This CDR3 is 13 amino acids long. V gave up 4 bases and J gave up 6 bases; unmatched junction bases: 4. Germline CDR1 and CDR2: SQVTM and ANQGSEA. In nucleotides, the CDR3 is TGCAGCGTTGGGGACAGGGTGGGCAATGAGCAGTTCTTC. Translation: CSVGDRVGNEQFF.

The V gene is TRBV7-9, the J gene TRBJ2-3, with D maybe TRBD2 (5 bases). This CDR3 has 12 residues. Germline V CDR1 and CDR2: SEHNR, FQNEAQ (reference sequence). V lost 2 bases to trimming and J lost 8 bases, with 8 bases between them. The CDR3 reads CASSLPEGTQYF. In nucleotides, the CDR3 is TGTGCCAGCAGCTTACCAGAGGGTACGCAGTATTTT.

The chain has TRBV12-3 or TRBV12-4 and TRBJ2-5, with 7 nucleotides matching TRBD1. The better agreement between TRBJ2-1 and the DNA end casts doubt on the J call. The CDR3 sequence is 11 residues long. The CDR3 is CASSDRGLQFF. CDR3 bases: TGTGCCAGCAGTGATAGGGGGCTGCAGTTCTTC.

The chain uses TRBV12-3 or TRBV12-4 and TRBJ1-2; D might be TRBD1 (6 bases). The CDR3 contains 14 residues. The V end lost 5 bases, the J end lost 7 bases, and 17 bases lay between the germline ends. CDR3 protein: CASSIRTESAGYTF. In nucleotides, the CDR3 is TGTGCCAGCAGTATTCGGACAGAATCGGCTGGCTACACCTTC.

The sample holds a few counts of this clonotype. The V and J genes are TRBV7-6 and TRBJ1-3; a weak D match, TRBD1 (6 bases). The germline gives CDR1 SGHVS, CDR2 FNYEAQ. V shed 5 bases and J shed 0 bases, with 14 bases lying between them. The CDR3 sequence is 16 residues long. The DNA for the CDR3 is TGTGCCAGCAGCCCTGGACAGCGATACTCTGGAAACACCATATATTTT. Residues: CASSPGQRYSGNTIYF.

This clonotype turned up a few times. The chain uses TRBV10-2 and TRBJ1-4; D gene unclear. Trimming cost V 6 bases and J 6 bases, with 8 bases left between them. Germline V CDR1 and CDR2: WSHSY, SAAADI. This CDR3 contains 12 residues. The CDR3 DNA is TGCGCCAGCAGCCAGAGGGATGAAAAACTGTTTTTT. Its protein product is CASSQRDEKLFF.

V and J are TRBV7-9 and TRBJ2-1; 9 nucleotides agree with TRBD2. This CDR3 has 15 amino acids. CDR1 is SEHNR and CDR2 is FQNEAQ in the germline V gene (reference sequence). J gave up 10 bases and V 4 bases, and 11 bases lay outside the gene matches. DNA of the CDR3: TGTGCCAGCAGCTCGCCTTACGCGGGGACTAGCGAGCAGTTCTTC. It translates to CASSSPYAGTSEQFF.

This clonotype was picked up a small number of times. The chain has TRBV4-3 and TRBJ1-5; D unresolved. Germline V gives CDR1 LGHNA, CDR2 YSLEER. The CDR3 contains 16 residues. V was cut by 4 bases and J by 0 bases, with 13 bases left in between. The DNA for the CDR3 is TGCGCCAGCAGCCTGGAGACGGGAGCTAGCAATCAGCCCCAGCATTTT. Translation gives CASSLETGASNQPQHF.

As to this clonotype: A junction boundary mismatches the germline segment, possibly from a read error. The rearrangement links TRBV5-6 to TRBJ2-1; no definite D call. From germline, CDR1 is SGHDT and CDR2 YYEEEE. The CDR3 has 15 residues. The CDR3 spells CAGSLVVRGYNEQFF. The CDR3 bases are TGTGCCGGCAGCTTGGTGGTCAGAGGCTACAATGAGCAGTTCTTC.

There are a few counts of this clonotype. The chain employs TRBV5-1 and TRBJ2-7, with TRBD1 matching over 9 bases. In germline, CDR1 is SGHRS, CDR2 YFSETQ. This CDR3 has 16 amino acids. V was clipped by 3 bases and J by 3 bases; unmatched bases: 10. CDR3 region: CASSSMPGQGNYEQYF. CDR3 nucleotides: TGCGCCAGCAGCTCGATGCCGGGACAGGGAAACTACGAGCAGTACTTC.

This clonotype has just a few counts. This chain joins TRBV7-9 and TRBJ2-1; 10 bases line up with TRBD2. Germline CDR1 SEHNR, CDR2 FQNEAQ (reference sequence). V lost 6 bases to trimming and J lost 5 bases; unmatched junction nucleotides: 7. The CDR3 loop spans 15 amino acids. The DNA for the CDR3 is TGTGCCAGCAGTTCCGGACTAGCGGAAAACAATGAGCAGTTCTTC. This sequence encodes CASSSGLAENNEQFF.

About this clonotype itself: This may be a read error: a much more frequent sequence differs by one nucleotide. The gene calls are TRBV4-3 and TRBJ2-2, with D possibly TRBD1 on 6 matching bases. Germline CDR1 and CDR2: LGHNA and YSLEER. There are 16 residues in the CDR3. The CDR3 sequence: CAGSRTGTRNTGELFF. The DNA of the CDR3 is TGCGCCGGCAGTCGGACCGGGACAAGAAACACCGGGGAGCTGTTTTTT.

There are a few counts of this clonotype. This chain connects TRBV20-1 to TRBJ2-5; 10 nucleotides match TRBD2. CDR1 is DFQATT and CDR2 is SNEGSKA in the germline V gene (reference sequence). The ends lost 6 bases at V and 4 bases at J; junction bases unmatched: 17. The CDR3 loop spans 17 amino acids. The DNA of the CDR3 is TGCAGTGCCTACTCTCCTCCAGCGGGGGGGCGCAGAGAGACCCAGTACTTC. It encodes CSAYSPPAGGRRETQYF.

This chain connects TRBV7-9 to TRBJ2-1; the D gene is possibly TRBD2 (6 bases). The J call may be in error: the DNA end matches TRBJ2-7 better. This CDR3 comprises 16 residues. The V gene's germline CDR1 is SEHNR and CDR2 FQNEAQ (reference sequence). For the CDR3, the DNA is TGTGCCAGCAGCGGTTGGGAGGCTCAGTTCACCTACGAGCAGTACTTC. It specifies CASSGWEAQFTYEQYF.

This clonotype was found a few times. CDR3 sequence reads: CSVDGRQGREETQYF. CDR3 DNA sequence: TGCAGCGTTGACGGGCGACAGGGGAGGGAGGAGACCCAGTACTTC. The chain is built from TRBV29-1 and TRBJ2-5, with TRBD1 as a possible D gene (8 bases). Germline V gene sequence: CDR1 SQVTM, CDR2 ANQGSEA. The V end was cut by 3 bases, the J end by 5 bases, with 19 bases between. This CDR3 is 15 amino acids long.

This clonotype was counted between two and nine times. The chain is built from TRBV30 and TRBJ1-4; D is unclear. This CDR3 has 13 residues. Trimming left V 2 bases short and J 0 bases short, with 4 bases between. Germline V gene sequence: CDR1 GTSNPN, CDR2 SVGIG (reference sequence). The CDR3 DNA is TGTGCCTGGAGTCAGCCAACTAATGAAAAACTGTTTTTT. This sequence encodes CAWSQPTNEKLFF.

V gene TRBV3-1 combines with J gene TRBJ1-4; D unresolved. Trimming removed 4 bases at V and 1 base at J, with 10 bases between. The CDR3 totals 15 residues. Germline CDR1 reads LGHDT; CDR2 reads YNNKEL (reference sequence). The chain's CDR3 is CASSRTVLTNEKLFF. For the CDR3, the DNA is TGTGCCAGCAGCCGGACTGTACTAACTAATGAAAAACTGTTTTTT.